This T cell receptor beta chain was identified in a study of early T cells in non-severe SARS-CoV-2 infection (dated by TCRdb to 2020 to 2022). In terms of the full investigation: TCR sequencing used bulk RNA from unsorted whole blood, so alpha and beta chains could not be paired. What the research found in general, with its limitations: Matching against VDJdb was skewed toward anti-spike CD8 responses, likely underestimated virus-specific expansions, and missed private and CD4 specificities.

This was a case-control study nested in a cohort of healthcare workers in London, UK, who had nasopharyngeal swab PCR tests and blood samples taken every week. Healthcare workers were enrolled in the week of the UK lockdown, from 23 to 31 March 2020, and were followed every week for up to roughly 16 weeks. The library was obtained by 5' RACE. The sequencer listed for this sample is NextSeq 500. To correct for sequencing error and PCR bias, the TCR library protocol tagged individual cDNA molecules with unique molecular identifiers. TCR alpha and beta chains were both sequenced, and the abundances of alpha and beta sequences in each sample were closely correlated with each other. The published analysis was carried out like this. Decombinator V4 was used to perform V gene, J gene and CDR3 annotation of TCR sequences. Expanded TCRs were defined as changing significantly between any two time points under a Poisson model with p below 0.0001. TCR abundances were normalised to the total number of TCRs sequenced per sample and expressed as counts per million. VDJdb, accessed on 1 November 2021, was searched for TCRs annotated for CMV, EBV and SARS-CoV-2, and TCRs annotated for more than one antigen were excluded. TCRdb reprocessing: public reads trimmed at Q25 with fastp, clones called with MiXCR, in-frame beta chains kept. Identical CDR3 protein sequences are pooled into one entry, listed with their most common genes and DNA. V and J calls and clone size were set by TCRdb, not the authors. Counted in this sample were 80,000 to 95,000 distinct CDR3 sequences; 13% to 15% of them appeared once. The ten largest clones represent about 10% of the sample.

Notes on this clonotype: Its antigen remains unidentified. No much larger clone is present one base from it, and per-base qualities are unavailable.

Sequenced input: whole blood. The source is an adult who was a healthcare worker with PCR-confirmed SARS-CoV-2 infection or an uninfected control (not recorded which).

Here the CDR3 is given as CASSLTHTSLETQYF. At the DNA level, the sequence is TGTGCCAGCAGCCTTACCCATACTAGTTTAGAGACCCAGTACTTC. This sequence uses TRBV7-3 and TRBJ2-5; 5 matching bases give a weak D call of TRBD2. Trimming removed 5 bases from V and 4 bases from J, leaving 17 bases between the germline ends. From its cysteine to its phenylalanine, the CDR3 spans 15 amino acids. Only CDR3 DNA remains: 45 bases, in frame from the first base. Taken from the germline V gene, the CDR1 and CDR2 loops are SGHTA and FQGTGA.